This T cell receptor beta chain appears in the sequencing data of a study of memory CD4+ T cells and cytomegalovirus serostatus. Study observations and caveats: CD4+ memory repertoires contained about 40% of the 164 reported CMV TCRbeta sequences.

This clone was counted only a few times. Antigen specificity is unknown. The sort gate was single viable CD3+CD4+CD8-CD45RO+ cells for memory CD4+ T cells. In the original processing: Out-of-frame sequences were removed, leaving 2,000,000 or so distinct TCRbeta sequences. TCRdb keeps only in-frame clones here, not all; method: immunoSEQ multiplex PCR. Clone size and the V and J calls come from that table; the DNA yielded D and trimming. The sample lists 40,000 to 55,000 clones, around 74% occurring once. The sequence came from an adult in good health and CMV-seropositive. The sample consisted of memory CD4+ T cells from blood.

The DNA for the CDR3 is TGTGCCAGCAGCGTGACCTCATCATCGCCGGGGACCCAGTACTTC. Its protein product is CASSVTSSSPGTQYF. The chain has TRBV9 and TRBJ2-5; D is ambiguous. Deletions cut 2 bases from V and 7 bases from J, with 18 bases between. CDR3 length equals 15 residues. In germline, CDR1 is SGDLS, CDR2 YYNGEE. Drawing the rest from reference TRBV9 and TRBJ2-5, the complete variable domain is DSGVTQTPKHLITATGQRVTLRCSPRSGDLSVYWYQQSLDQGLQFLIQYYNGEERAKGNILERFSAQQFPDLHSELNLSSLELGDSALYFCASSVTSSSPGTQYFGPGTRLLVL.